Listed here are 16 T cell receptor beta chains from one sample, sequenced in a study of blood T cell repertoires in COVID-19. Repertoires were generated with immunoSEQ multiplex PCR, while TCRdb's copy carries only in-frame clones and drops some. There are about 160,000 clones in the sample; about 85% occur only once, and about 6.9% lies in the top ten. Sequencing was done on a sample of peripheral blood. Source of these receptors: a man at least 80 years old with COVID-19, enrolled during active disease.

The chain couples TRBV19 to TRBJ2-1, with TRBD1 matching 7 bases. The CDR3 loop spans 15 amino acids. Losses at the gene ends were 6 bases for V and 4 bases for J; bases not matched to a gene: 9. Germline CDR1 is LNHDA and CDR2 is SQIVND (reference sequence). The CDR3 nucleotides read TGTGCCAGTAGCATGGACAGGACCTCTTACAATGAGCAGTTCTTC. This gives the protein CASSMDRTSYNEQFF.

The chain links TRBV9 to TRBJ2-5; 9 nucleotides line up with TRBD1. After removal of 3 bases from V and 4 bases from J, the junction contained 10 bases not matched to a gene. The CDR3 is made up of 16 amino acids. CDR1 and CDR2 (germline): SGDLS, YYNGEE. The DNA of the CDR3 is TGTGCCAGCAGCGCCGTCGGGACAGGGAGGTCAGAGACCCAGTACTTC. Protein sequence: CASSAVGTGRSETQYF.

The chain is built from TRBV3-1 (or the pseudogene TRBV3-2) and TRBJ1-1; the D gene is possibly TRBD1 (5 bases). Germline V gene data show CDR1 as LGHDT and CDR2 as YNNKEL (reference sequence). V lost 0 bases and J 5 bases, leaving 7 bases between the germline ends. CDR3 length equals 13 residues. The CDR3 DNA follows: TGTGCCAGCAGCCAAGAGGGGCGAACTGAAGCTTTCTTT. Amino acids: CASSQEGRTEAFF.

The DNA for the CDR3 is TGCGCCAGCAGCTTGTCGGTGGCCCCAGGGGAAAAACTGTTTTTT. Translation: CASSLSVAPGEKLFF. The chain is built from TRBV5-1 and TRBJ1-4; a weak D match, TRBD1 (5 bases). The germline V and J ends were trimmed by 1 base and 8 bases, with 15 bases remaining between them. This CDR3 contains 15 residues. Per germline, CDR1 SGHRS and CDR2 YFSETQ.

The V gene is TRBV11-2, the J gene TRBJ1-2, with a weak D call TRBD1 (5 bases). The CDR3 contains 15 residues. Germline assignment: CDR1 SGHAT and CDR2 FQNNGV. V lost 2 bases and J lost 3, with 13 bases in between. The CDR3 spells CASSLSGGVDYGYTF. The CDR3 DNA is TGTGCCAGCAGCTTATCGGGGGGGGTAGACTATGGCTACACCTTC.

The CDR3 here is CASSQDWASSGYGYTF. The CDR3 DNA sequence: TGTGCCAGCAGCCAAGATTGGGCCAGTTCTGGCTATGGCTACACCTTC. The V and J genes are TRBV3-1 (or the pseudogene TRBV3-2) and TRBJ1-2; no definite D call. The CDR3 runs 16 residues. V gave up 0 bases and J gave up 4 bases, with 15 bases separating them. CDR1 LGHDT and CDR2 YNNKEL come from the germline V gene (reference sequence).

The rearrangement uses TRBV5-4 and TRBJ2-5; a possible D gene is TRBD2 (5 bases). V lost 2 bases and J 5 bases, leaving 10 bases between the germline ends. CDR1 and CDR2 from the germline V gene are SGHNT and YYREEE (reference sequence). The CDR3 is 13 residues long. CDR3 protein: CASSFEGRETQYF. The CDR3 DNA reads TGTGCCAGCAGCTTCGAGGGTCGGGAGACCCAGTACTTC.

The rearrangement links TRBV18 to TRBJ2-5; a weak D match, TRBD2 (6 bases). The CDR3 sequence is 13 residues long. From germline, CDR1 is KGHSH and CDR2 LQKENI. V lost 2 bases and J lost 3, with 7 bases in between. The DNA for the CDR3 is TGTGCCAGCTCACCAAGACTAGAAGAGACCCAGTACTTC. Translation: CASSPRLEETQYF. Drawing the rest from reference TRBV18 and TRBJ2-5, the complete variable domain is NAGVMQNPRHLVRRRGQEARLRCSPMKGHSHVYWYRQLPEEGLKFMVYLQKENIIDESGMPKERFSAEFPKEGPSILRIQQVVRGDSAAYFCASSPRLEETQYFGPGTRLLVL.

This chain uses TRBV7-8 with TRBJ2-2; 7 bases are a match to TRBD2. Germline CDR1 is SGHVS and CDR2 is FQNEAQ. With 0 bases clipped from V and 6 bases from J, the junction kept 1 base outside the gene matches. The CDR3 is 14 residues long. The DNA for the CDR3 is TGTGCCAGCAGCTTAGCGGGGGGGGCCGGGGAGCTGTTTTTT. Protein sequence: CASSLAGGAGELFF.

The V gene is TRBV6-2 or TRBV6-3, the J gene TRBJ1-1; the match to TRBD1 covers 9 bases. The CDR3 contains 14 residues. The J segment lost 7 bases and the V segment lost 1 base, leaving 4 bases of the junction unmatched. Germline values: CDR1 MNHEY, CDR2 SVGEGT. In DNA form, the CDR3 reads TGTGCCAGCAGTTACTTACAGGGGGCGGGTGAAGCTTTCTTT. This encodes CASSYLQGAGEAFF.

This clone has just a few counts. The CDR3 bases are TGCGCCAGCAGCCAAGATGCTAGCGGGCATGATTCAGATACGCAGTATTTT. It is translated as CASSQDASGHDSDTQYF. The rearrangement links TRBV4-3 to TRBJ2-3, with 8 bases aligning to TRBD2. The ends lost 0 bases at V and 4 bases at J; junction bases unmatched: 9. This CDR3 is 17 amino acids long. In germline, CDR1 is LGHNA, CDR2 YSLEER.

V is TRBV6-1 and J is TRBJ1-2; perhaps TRBD1 as D (5 bases). The CDR3 is made up of 16 amino acids. V was clipped by 0 bases and J by 4 bases, with 15 bases between them. CDR1 is MNHNS, CDR2 SASEGT, per germline. This chain's CDR3 is CASSEAAGSLTYGYTF. CDR3 bases: TGTGCCAGCAGTGAAGCTGCAGGGTCCCTAACCTATGGCTACACCTTC.

The chain joins TRBV14 to TRBJ1-2; 7 bases are shared with TRBD1. The germline gives CDR1 SGHDN, CDR2 FVKESK. The CDR3 sequence is 16 residues long. V shed 4 bases and J 3 bases; nucleotides not matched to a gene: 11. CDR3 amino acids: CASSPLTGPQYYGYTF. The CDR3 region has the DNA TGTGCCAGCAGCCCACTGACAGGGCCCCAGTACTATGGCTACACCTTC.

The chain uses TRBV7-8 and TRBJ2-3; 9 bases are a match to TRBD2. V was clipped by 8 bases and J by 4 bases; unmatched bases: 4. This CDR3 contains 13 residues. Germline CDR1 is SGHVS and CDR2 is FQNEAQ. CDR3 sequence: CASHIAGADTQYF. CDR3 sequence (DNA): TGTGCCAGCCACATAGCGGGGGCAGATACGCAGTATTTT.

As regards this clone: Other DNA sequences in this specimen translate into the identical CDR3. The CDR3 loop is CASSLGTSGGGEQYF. The CDR3 nucleotides read TGTGCCAGCAGCTTAGGGACTAGCGGGGGGGGTGAGCAGTACTTC. The chain recombines TRBV7-2 with TRBJ2-7, with 15 positions matching TRBD2. Germline V gene lookup returns CDR1 SGHTA and CDR2 FQGNSA. The CDR3 consists of 15 residues. V trimming: 1 base; J trimming: 7 bases; junction bases outside the gene matches: 2.

J is TRBJ2-1 and V is TRBV5-1, with D maybe TRBD2 (5 bases). The CDR3 totals 14 residues. V was cut by 0 bases and J by 6 bases, with 10 bases left in between. CDR1 SGHRS and CDR2 YFSETQ come from the germline V gene. Here the CDR3 reads CASSLGGGPNEQFF. Here the CDR3 DNA reads TGCGCCAGCAGCTTGGGAGGAGGCCCCAATGAGCAGTTCTTC.